This T cell receptor (beta chain) was profiled in a study of blood T cell dynamics during melanoma immunotherapy. The method was immunoSEQ multiplex PCR; TCRdb's version includes in-frame clones alone and lacks a portion of them. Among 7,000 or so clones listed, around 81% were seen once. Time point here: pre-treatment baseline. Germline values: CDR1 LNHDA, CDR2 SQIVND (reference sequence). The CDR3 loop spans 15 amino acids. Germline trimming cut 4 bases from V and 9 bases from J; bases unmatched to any gene: 9. The sequencing here drew on blood, taken from a patient treated with checkpoint blockade. This sequence joins TRBV19 and TRBJ1-6; 7 bases are a match to TRBD1. This clonotype was obtained from a human donor with melanoma. The DNA of the CDR3 is TGTGCCAGTAGTACTGAAGGGGGCGCGGGTTCACCCCTCCACTTT. It encodes CASSTEGGAGSPLHF. Filled out from reference TRBV19 and TRBJ1-6, the complete variable domain reads DGGITQSPKYLFRKEGQNVTLSCEQNLNHDAMYWYRQDPGQGLRLIYYSQIVNDFQKGDIAEGYSVSREKKESFPLTVTSAQKNPTAFYLCASSTEGGAGSPLHFGNGTRLTVT.